This T cell receptor beta chain comes out of a study of blood T cell repertoires in COVID-19. Background on the study: Sites in the United States, Italy and Spain provided acute and convalescent COVID-19 samples.

The germline V and J ends were trimmed by 6 bases and 2 bases, with 22 bases remaining between them. The CDR3 is 17 amino acids. CDR1 and CDR2 (germline): LGHNT, FRNRAP. Profiling relied on immunoSEQ multiplex PCR, and the TCRdb table lists in-frame clones only, not all of them. The repertoire includes fewer than 350,000 clones, about 85% of them detected once, and around 1.8% sits in the top ten. Enrolled through a virtual design, the participants were between roughly 18 and 90 years of age and came from under 30 US areas. Participants' own reports of clinical history determined their cohort assignment. Exposed participants came across a COVID-19 case within 2 weeks before study entry.

The chain combines TRBV12-5 with TRBJ2-5; perhaps TRBD2 as D (6 bases). Material for sequencing was PBMCs or T cells enriched from blood (not recorded which). This TCR derives from a woman aged 25 to 39 who had been exposed to COVID-19. CDR3 bases: TGTGCTAGTGGGCCCTCTTTGCGGGAACCTTCTCAAGAGACCCAGTACTTC. Amino acid sequence: CASGPSLREPSQETQYF. Based on the CDR3 plus reference TRBV12-5 and TRBJ2-5, the full variable domain is DARVTQTPRHKVTEMGQEVTMRCQPILGHNTVFWYRQTMMQGLELLAYFRNRAPLDDSGMPKDRFSAEMPDATLATLKIQPSEPRDSAVYFCASGPSLREPSQETQYFGPGTRLLVL.